This is a list of T cell receptor beta chains from one sample in a study of T cells and Merkel cell carcinoma outcomes. Some clones are missing from TCRdb's copy, which holds only in-frame ones; the method was immunoSEQ multiplex PCR. The table shows thousands of clones, with 70% to 90% occurring only once. Sequencing was performed on tumor tissue from Merkel cell carcinoma. All receptors come from a human donor with Merkel cell carcinoma. The CDR3 runs from the conserved cysteine through the conserved F or W. The D gene is left open where the match is weak. Clone size appears in some rows only: once, few, many, or a class for an expanded clone.

D gene	V gene	clone size	J gene	CDR3 protein	CDR3 DNA
.	TRBV25-1	.	TRBJ1-5	CACAEDYSNQPQHF	TGTGCCTGCGCGGAGGATTATAGCAATCAGCCCCAGCATTTT
.	TRBV18	.	TRBJ1-3	CASSPPLSSGNTIYF	TGTGCCAGCTCACCACCCCTGAGCTCTGGAAACACCATATATTTT
TRBD1	TRBV7-2	.	TRBJ1-6	CASSRDRVSPLHF	TGTGCCAGCAGCCGGGACAGAGTTTCACCCCTCCACTTT
.	TRBV19	.	TRBJ1-5	CASSREIRTVQPQHF	TGTGCCAGTAGTAGGGAAATACGGACAGTTCAGCCCCAGCATTTT
.	TRBV27	.	TRBJ1-5	CASSLYGSNQPQHF	TGTGCCAGCAGTTTATACGGTAGCAATCAGCCCCAGCATTTT
.	TRBV7-9	.	TRBJ2-1	CASEGQQFF	TGTGCAAGCGAGGGACAGCAGTTCTTC
TRBD1	TRBV18	.	TRBJ2-5	CASSIGQELETQYF	TGTGCCAGCTCAATAGGACAGGAGCTGGAGACCCAGTACTTC
.	TRBV29-1	.	TRBJ1-2	CSVERWGYTF	TGCAGCGTTGAGCGATGGGGCTACACCTTC
TRBD1	TRBV4-2	.	TRBJ2-1	CASSPSGQVYNEQFF	TGTGCCAGCAGCCCTTCGGGACAGGTATACAATGAGCAGTTCTTC
TRBD1	TRBV7-9	.	TRBJ1-1	CASRPTGVNTEAFF	TGTGCCAGCCGCCCCACAGGGGTGAACACTGAAGCTTTCTTT
.	TRBV11-1	once	TRBJ2-7	CASSLGHGPYEQYF	TGTGCCAGCAGCTTGGGACATGGACCCTACGAGCAGTACTTC
TRBD2	TRBV10-2	.	TRBJ2-5	CASKPGLAGRIQETQYF	TGCGCCAGCAAACCGGGACTAGCGGGGAGAATACAAGAGACCCAGTACTTC
TRBD2	TRBV29-1	.	TRBJ2-1	CSVVLAGGNEQFF	TGCAGCGTTGTGTTAGCGGGGGGGAATGAGCAGTTCTTC
.	TRBV18	.	TRBJ1-1	CASSSRGREAFF	TGTGCCAGTTCCTCACGGGGAAGGGAAGCTTTCTTT
.	TRBV10-2	.	TRBJ1-2	CASRRNSQGNYGYTF	TGCGCCAGCAGGAGAAACTCTCAGGGGAACTATGGCTACACCTTC
TRBD1	TRBV9	.	TRBJ1-2	CASSAGDRGFDGYTF	TGTGCCAGCAGCGCCGGGGACAGGGGCTTCGATGGCTATACCTTC
.	TRBV6-5	.	TRBJ1-1	CASSPRRQTEAFF	TGTGCCAGCAGTCCCCGTCGACAGACTGAAGCTTTCTTT
.	TRBV18	.	TRBJ2-7	CASSLDEYEQYF	TGTGCCAGCTCACTCGACGAATACGAGCAGTACTTC
.	TRBV5-6	.	TRBJ1-2	CASSRRVGYTF	TGTGCCAGCAGCCGCAGGGTTGGCTACACCTTC
.	TRBV15	.	TRBJ1-4	CATRGWQANEKLFF	TGTGCCACCCGTGGTTGGCAGGCTAATGAAAAACTGTTTTTT
.	TRBV19	.	TRBJ2-7	CASSIGTGTYEQYF	TGTGCCAGTAGTATAGGAACGGGCACCTACGAGCAGTACTTC
.	TRBV9	.	TRBJ1-2	CASSSDSNYGYTF	TGTGCCAGCAGCTCGGACAGTAACTATGGCTACACCTTC
TRBD1	TRBV19	.	TRBJ2-2	CASSNQGAVTGELFF	TGTGCCAGTAGTAATCAGGGGGCGGTCACCGGGGAGCTGTTTTTT
.	TRBV9	.	TRBJ2-1	CASSVGFEGFNEQFF	TGTGCCAGCAGCGTGGGGTTTGAGGGATTCAATGAGCAGTTCTTC
.	TRBV28	once	TRBJ1-1	CASEVGGSNTEAFF	TGTGCCAGCGAGGTCGGGGGATCGAACACTGAAGCTTTCTTT
TRBD1	TRBV15	.	TRBJ1-3	CATSSEVGQVSGNTIYF	TGTGCCACCAGCAGTGAAGTGGGACAGGTCTCTGGAAACACCATATATTTT
.	TRBV29-1	.	TRBJ1-1	CSARKTNTEAFF	TGCAGCGCAAGAAAGACCAACACTGAAGCTTTCTTT
.	TRBV6-1	.	TRBJ2-5	CASSGRHFQETQYF	TGTGCCAGCAGTGGGAGACACTTCCAAGAGACCCAGTACTTC
.	TRBV6-1	few	TRBJ2-7	CASRPSSYEQYF	TGTGCCAGCAGACCAAGCTCCTACGAGCAGTACTTC
.	TRBV5-1	.	TRBJ1-3	CASSPDSQSSGNTIYF	TGCGCCAGCAGCCCCGACAGCCAGAGCTCTGGAAACACCATATATTTT
.	TRBV20-1	.	TRBJ1-2	CSASERDGYTF	TGCAGTGCTAGCGAGCGGGATGGCTACACCTTC
.	TRBV5-1	.	TRBJ2-2	CASSLAGPNTGELFF	TGCGCCAGCAGCTTGGCCGGGCCGAACACCGGGGAGCTGTTTTTT
.	TRBV5-1	.	TRBJ1-1	CASSLSAAVNTEAFF	TGCGCCAGCAGCTTGTCGGCAGCCGTGAACACTGAAGCTTTCTTT
.	TRBV6-6	.	TRBJ1-5	CASGKDRITDQPQHF	TGTGCCAGCGGCAAAGACAGGATCACGGATCAGCCCCAGCATTTT
TRBD2	TRBV2	.	TRBJ2-1	CASQRGDHNEQFF	TGTGCCAGTCAGCGGGGGGACCACAATGAGCAGTTCTTC
.	TRBV5-1	few	TRBJ2-7	CASSSLTDNYEQYF	TGCGCCAGCAGCTCCCTTACTGACAACTACGAGCAGTACTTC
.	TRBV27	.	TRBJ1-2	CASSLGHPSLRAYGYTF	TGTGCCAGCAGTCTCGGACATCCCTCCCTGAGGGCCTATGGCTACACTTTC
TRBD1	TRBV7-6	few	TRBJ1-2	CASSSSGTGNYGYTF	TGTGCCAGCAGCTCTTCCGGGACAGGGAACTATGGCTACACCTTC
TRBD2	TRBV4-2	.	TRBJ2-2	CASSQEPLRAGVIGELFF	TGTGCCAGCAGCCAAGAACCTCTGAGAGCGGGAGTGATCGGGGAGCTGTTTTTT
.	TRBV18	.	TRBJ1-1	CASSPAGEAEAFF	TGTGCCAGCTCACCCGCCGGGGAGGCTGAAGCTTTCTTT
TRBD2	TRBV5-6	.	TRBJ2-7	CASSPAGVGEQYF	TGTGCCAGCAGCCCTGCGGGAGTGGGCGAGCAGTACTTC
.	TRBV2	.	TRBJ1-1	CASSGDLQNTEAFF	TGTGCCAGCAGTGGGGACCTCCAGAACACTGAAGCTTTCTTT
.	TRBV10-3	.	TRBJ1-2	CAISDGTSNYGYTF	TGTGCCATCAGTGATGGGACATCCAACTATGGCTACACCTTC
TRBD1	TRBV7-3	.	TRBJ2-1	CASSQQTGGNEQFF	TGTGCCAGCAGCCAACAGACAGGGGGCAATGAGCAGTTCTTC
.	TRBV5-6	once	TRBJ2-2	CASSLGGTNTGELFF	TGTGCCAGCAGCTTGGGAGGCACAAACACCGGGGAGCTGTTTTTT
.	TRBV19	.	TRBJ1-3	CASRPPGGSGNTIYF	TGTGCCAGTAGACCCCCTGGGGGCTCTGGAAACACCATATATTTT
.	TRBV28	.	TRBJ1-2	CASSLLLSANYGYTF	TGTGCCAGCAGTTTACTGCTCTCAGCTAACTATGGCTACACCTTC
.	TRBV7-6	.	TRBJ2-7	CASSWAGSYEQYF	TGTGCCAGCAGCTGGGCCGGGTCCTACGAGCAGTACTTC
TRBD1	TRBV15	few	TRBJ2-1	CATSRGGDRDRNEQFF	TGTGCCACCAGCAGGGGGGGGGACAGGGACAGGAATGAGCAGTTCTTC
.	TRBV4-3	.	TRBJ2-5	CASSQEGGPGETQYF	TGCGCCAGCAGCCAAGAGGGGGGGCCGGGGGAGACCCAGTACTTC
.	TRBV27	.	TRBJ1-2	CASSLGQGGYYGYTF	TGTGCCAGCAGTTTAGGGCAGGGAGGGTACTATGGCTACACCTTC
TRBD1	TRBV10-3	.	TRBJ1-1	CAISRSTGGTEAFF	TGTGCCATCAGTCGGTCGACAGGGGGTACTGAAGCTTTCTTT
TRBD2	TRBV9	.	TRBJ2-3	CASSASSTSGGAGDTQYF	TGTGCCAGCAGCGCTTCCTCTACTAGCGGGGGGGCTGGGGATACGCAGTATTTT